The sequence of this T cell receptor beta chain was determined in a study of T cells in localized non-small cell lung cancer. In regard to this clone: Its antigen is still unknown.

This table comes from immunoSEQ multiplex PCR, and its TCRdb copy is limited to in-frame clones, with some not included. The repertoire holds approximately 24,000 clones, with 89% as singletons. Study-wide points: Sequencing, confined to only one tumor region, leaves heterogeneity possible. Within adjacent lung there appeared a median around 60 of the top 100 tumor clones. Uninvolved adjacent lung had the highest recorded T cell clonality, with tumor below it.

The CDR3 sequence is 13 residues long. Germline CDR1 and CDR2: MGHDK and SYGVNS. Trimming left V 3 bases short and J 5 bases short, with 10 bases between. The source is a man aged 40 to 70 with stage I squamous cell lung carcinoma. Sequenced material: peripheral blood, taken before any cancer treatment. The chain uses TRBV25-1 and TRBJ1-2; no reliable D call. In nucleotides, the CDR3 is TGTGCCAGCAGTGAGGGGATTCGGTATGGCTACACCTTC. Its protein is CASSEGIRYGYTF.